These 12 T cell receptor beta chains were sequenced from one sample in a study of siplizumab effects on memory and regulatory T cells. The method was immunoSEQ multiplex PCR; TCRdb's version includes in-frame clones alone and lacks a portion of them. This sample has around 100,000 clones, with 80% to 95% found just once. The sequenced sample was CD4+ T cells sorted from blood. These receptors were obtained from a human donor in good health.

The chain carries TRBV28 and TRBJ1-4, with a possible D match to TRBD1 (6 bases). Trimming shortened V by 5 bases and J by 0 bases, and 10 bases separated the two germline ends. CDR1 MDHEN and CDR2 SYDVKM come from the germline V gene. The length of the CDR3 is 15 residues. CDR3 sequence: CASSQQGSTNEKLFF. In nucleotides, the CDR3 is TGTGCCAGCAGTCAACAGGGTTCAACTAATGAAAAACTGTTTTTT.

The chain carries TRBV30 and TRBJ1-1; unclear D gene. Germline assignment: CDR1 GTSNPN and CDR2 SVGIG (reference sequence). V was trimmed by 3 bases and J by 3 bases, leaving 20 bases between them. The CDR3 covers 16 residues. DNA for the CDR3: TGTGCCTGGAGAAGTCGAAACGGCGCGTCGGACACTGAAGCTTTCTTT. Protein: CAWRSRNGASDTEAFF.

This clone has just a few counts. The chain joins TRBV19 to TRBJ2-7, with D possibly being TRBD1 (6 bases). The germline CDR1 and CDR2 sequences are LNHDA and SQIVND (reference sequence). The CDR3 extends over 14 amino acids. Trimming pared 4 bases from V and 2 bases from J, leaving 12 bases between. In DNA, the CDR3 is TGTGCCAGTAGTAACAGGGTACCCCCCTACGAGCAGTACTTC. It yields the protein CASSNRVPPYEQYF.

This clone occurred a few times. The chain carries TRBV27 and TRBJ1-2; D is perhaps TRBD1 (6 bases). Trimming shortened V by 5 bases and J by 8 bases, and 18 bases separated the two germline ends. The germline gives CDR1 MNHEY, CDR2 SMNVEV (reference sequence). The CDR3 extends over 14 amino acids. As DNA, the CDR3 is TGTGCCAGCAGTACAAACAGGGAAAGTCACGGCTACACCTTC. It yields the protein CASSTNRESHGYTF.

This clone has a single count. The chain combines TRBV27 with TRBJ1-4; no firm D call. The CDR3 is made up of 12 amino acids. Trimming left V 2 bases short and J 7 bases short, with 5 bases between. Per the germline V gene, CDR1 is MNHEY and CDR2 is SMNVEV (reference sequence). CDR3 in amino acids: CASSLVGEKLFF. Written as DNA, the CDR3 is TGTGCCAGCAGTTTAGTGGGTGAAAAACTGTTTTTT.

V gene TRBV30 combines with J gene TRBJ1-4, with a tentative D call TRBD1 (5 bases). Between the trimmed V and J ends, which lost 1 base and 5 bases, there was a span of 8 bases. CDR1 GTSNPN and CDR2 SVGIG come from the germline V gene (reference sequence). There are 13 residues in the CDR3. DNA of the CDR3: TGTGCCTGGAGTGGACAGCAAAATGAAAAACTGTTTTTT. Its protein is CAWSGQQNEKLFF.

This chain connects TRBV27 to TRBJ1-5; D is perhaps TRBD1 (6 bases). This CDR3 is 14 amino acids long. With 5 bases removed from V and 5 bases from J, the gap between germline ends came to 13 bases. Germline lookup yields CDR1 MNHEY and CDR2 SMNVEV (reference sequence). Written as DNA, the CDR3 is TGTGCCAGCAGTGAACAGGGTACAGATCAGCCCCAGCATTTT. This codes for CASSEQGTDQPQHF.

The chain uses TRBV28 and TRBJ2-4; the match to TRBD2 covers 11 bases. The CDR3 spans 17 residues. The germline CDR1 and CDR2 sequences are MDHEN and SYDVKM. Trimming cost V 6 bases and J 2 bases; bases outside gene matches: 9. The CDR3 coding sequence is TGTGCCAGCAGCCAAACTAGCGGGAGTATATCCAAAAACATTCAGTACTTC. It specifies CASSQTSGSISKNIQYF.

The V call is TRBV28, the J call TRBJ1-4; possible D gene TRBD1, 5 bases. The V end lost 6 bases, the J end lost 6 bases, and 20 bases lay between the germline ends. Looked up from germline, CDR1 is MDHEN and CDR2 is SYDVKM. The CDR3 runs 16 residues. The CDR3 DNA sequence: TGTGCCAGCAGATTTAAGGGACGCCGGGGGGATGAAAAACTGTTTTTT. Translating gives CASRFKGRRGDEKLFF.

This chain links TRBV19 with TRBJ1-1, with D tentatively TRBD1 (5 bases). The CDR3 runs to 15 residues. Germline CDR1 is LNHDA and CDR2 is SQIVND (reference sequence). V gave up 1 base and J gave up 3 bases, with 12 bases separating them. CDR3 residues: CASSIGWGTDTEAFF. DNA of the CDR3: TGTGCCAGTAGTATAGGTTGGGGGACGGACACTGAAGCTTTCTTT.

The rearrangement joins TRBV28 to TRBJ1-1; D is perhaps TRBD1 (6 bases). Trimming took 6 bases from V and 2 from J, leaving 10 bases between them. The CDR3 is 13 amino acids. Germline values: CDR1 MDHEN, CDR2 SYDVKM. The CDR3 reads CASRTGGNTEAFF. Here the CDR3 DNA reads TGTGCCAGCAGGACAGGAGGAAACACTGAAGCTTTCTTT.

The rearrangement uses TRBV28 and TRBJ1-1; D unclear. V was pared by 1 base and J by 7 bases, with 10 bases between. CDR3 size: 13 residues. Germline V gene sequence: CDR1 MDHEN, CDR2 SYDVKM. This CDR3 reads CASSLSGFNEAFF. CDR3 nucleotide sequence: TGTGCCAGCAGTTTATCTGGGTTTAATGAAGCTTTCTTT.